This paragraph covers one TCR beta chain sequence. Which antigen it targets is not known. Base qualities are not provided; no much larger clone lies one nucleotide away. The source of the sample is a study of spatial heterogeneity in lung cancer (dated by TCRdb to the late 2010s). Background for the entire study: Beta-chain transcripts were consistently detected in greater numbers than alpha-chain transcripts, which likely reflects a higher abundance of beta-chain transcripts. TCR alpha and beta repertoires were quantitatively compared across multiple tumor regions, matched nontumor lung and blood in non-small cell lung cancer. At surgery, both alpha and beta chains were TCR-sequenced in roughly 230 tumor regions, fewer than 85 matched nontumor lung samples and a few dozen PBMC samples. TCR transcript counts in tumor regions correlated strongly with a T cell transcriptional module score from matched bulk RNA-seq. In the raw uncorrected reads, each unique combination of TCR and UMI appeared more than ten times on average. The study linked features of the TCR repertoire to counts of nonsynonymous mutations, which were determined by whole-exome sequencing of tumor tissue. Summary of the overall study and its limitations: Counts of ubiquitous and regional expanded TCRs were found to correlate with counts of ubiquitous and regional nonsynonymous mutations, respectively. A correlation was observed between the number of expanded intratumoral alpha and beta TCRs and the tumor nonsynonymous mutation count. Estimated TCR-seq coverage of tumor T cells was only around 7% for alpha chains and 12% to 15% for beta chains. Additional single-cell paired TCR alpha and beta sequencing was considered necessary to confirm, at a functional level, the hypothesis that regional TCRs recognize regional mutations.

The sample's time point label is to be understood as: sample taken at primary tumor resection. Samples were obtained from approximately 72 patients with early-stage, untreated non-small cell lung cancer from the lung TRACERx cohort. Without any cell sorting, TCR sequencing was performed on whole RNA extracted either from tumor and nontumor lung tissue or from cryopreserved PBMC samples. A patient was chosen for TCR sequencing only when enough RNA was available from at least two tumor regions. Before being selected, tumor and adjacent nontumor lung specimens were reviewed by a lung pathologist. CDR1 and CDR2 were assigned from the germline V gene as KGHSH and LQKENI. The CDR3 holds 18 amino acids from the cysteine to the phenylalanine. The sequence is cut down to CDR3 DNA, 54 bases in frame from base 1. Unmatched junction bases come to 19, with V trimmed by 3 bases and J by 8 bases. The protocol used for the library was 5' RACE. Sequencing instrument: NextSeq 500. The TCR library protocol attached a unique molecular identifier to each TCR cDNA molecule to allow correction of PCR and sequencing errors. The study's processing was this. Decombinator tools were used for TCR identification, UMI-based error correction and CDR3 extraction. TCRs above a frequency of 2 per 1,000, corresponding to the top 1% of the tumor frequency distribution, were defined as expanded. Expanded tumor TCRs were classed as regional if statistically deemed absent (corrected P<0.05) from at least one tumor region, otherwise ubiquitous. Each repertoire was subsampled 100 times to 5,000 TCRs, after which Renyi diversity was computed with the R vegan package. CDR3 similarity networks were built from amino acid triplet string-kernel similarity, with CDR3s being connected when pairwise similarity was above 0.82. TCRdb reprocessing: public reads trimmed at Q25 with fastp, clones called with MiXCR, in-frame beta chains kept. For every CDR3 protein sequence, its rows merge into one entry that carries the most common genes and DNA. In this record, the V and J calls reflect TCRdb's handling and not the investigators' own analysis. The sample includes 5,200 or so distinct CDR3 sequences, with 12% observed a single time. Roughly 48% of the sample lies in the top ten.

This receptor chain uses TRBV18 and TRBJ2-1; the junction holds 7 bases that match TRBD1. This material consisted of lung tumor tissue, taken at surgery. The receptor was isolated from a male donor with early-stage non-small cell lung cancer. The DNA sequence is given as TGTGCCAGCTCACCCCGGGACAGTGGATTCCGTTTTATCGATGAGCAGTTCTTC. This codes for CASSPRDSGFRFIDEQFF.